What follows are 25 T cell receptor beta chains derived from one specimen sequenced in a study of blood T cell repertoires in COVID-19. Only in-frame clones appear in the TCRdb table, and some are missing; sequencing was by immunoSEQ multiplex PCR. The data contain a few hundred thousand clones, about 87% of them seen just once; the ten biggest clones take up about 10%. Sequenced material: peripheral blood. The receptors were sampled from a woman in her twenties or thirties with COVID-19, enrolled during active disease.

V is TRBV19 and J is TRBJ2-2; D is uncertain. Trimming removed 4 bases from V and 7 bases from J, with 10 bases in between. The CDR3 has 13 amino acids. Germline CDR1 and CDR2: LNHDA and SQIVND (reference sequence). The CDR3 bases are TGTGCCAGTAGTACACTTCCGATCGGGGAGCTGTTTTTT. This codes for CASSTLPIGELFF.

Written as DNA, the CDR3 is TGTGCCAGCAGCCTGACAGGGCTAACGGGTGGCTACACCTTC. Protein product: CASSLTGLTGGYTF. The chain links TRBV7-3 to TRBJ1-2; 7 bases align to TRBD1. The CDR3 totals 14 residues. Germline V gives CDR1 SGHTA, CDR2 FQGTGA. V gave up 5 bases and J gave up 7 bases; unmatched junction bases: 10.

The chain is built from TRBV24-1 and TRBJ2-2; the match to TRBD1 covers 9 bases. CDR1 and CDR2 from the germline V gene are KGHDR and SFDVKD. Trimming took 3 bases from V and 1 from J; bases not matched to a gene: 5. The CDR3 has 17 residues. The CDR3 nucleotides read TGTGCCACCAGTGATCTACAGGGGGCTTGGAACACCGGGGAGCTGTTTTTT. Amino acid sequence: CATSDLQGAWNTGELFF.

The V gene is TRBV12-5, the J gene TRBJ2-2; 7 nucleotides align to TRBD1. The CDR3 contains 16 residues. V shed 0 bases and J 5 bases; nucleotides not matched to a gene: 6. Germline V CDR1 and CDR2: LGHNT, FRNRAP. CDR3 sequence: CASGLVTGLGTGELFF. CDR3 sequence (DNA): TGTGCTAGTGGTTTGGTGACAGGGTTGGGAACCGGGGAGCTGTTTTTT.

The rearrangement joins TRBV29-1 to TRBJ2-3, with 13 bases that match TRBD2. Germline V lookup: CDR1 SQVTM, CDR2 ANQGSEA. Trimming at V came to 1 base and at J to 5 bases, leaving 3 bases not matched to a gene. The CDR3 runs to 15 residues. CDR3 nucleotides: TGCAGCGTTGAAGGACTAGCGGGAGGTATAGATACGCAGTATTTT. Its translation: CSVEGLAGGIDTQYF.

This chain joins TRBV7-3 and TRBJ1-1, with TRBD1 as a possible D gene (5 bases). CDR1 is SGHTA and CDR2 is FQGTGA in the germline V gene. V was trimmed by 2 bases and J by 1 base, leaving 8 bases between them. The length of the CDR3 is 14 residues. CDR3 region: CASSLQGENTEAFF. DNA of the CDR3: TGTGCCAGCAGCTTACAGGGCGAGAACACTGAAGCTTTCTTT.

This chain joins TRBV3-1 (or the pseudogene TRBV3-2) and TRBJ2-7; D call uncertain. V was shortened by 0 bases and J by 2 bases, with 11 bases between the two germline ends. The CDR3 consists of 15 residues. Germline V CDR1 and CDR2: LGHDT, YNNKEL (reference sequence). The CDR3 region has the DNA TGTGCCAGCAGCCAAGACAGGCTCCCCGCCTACGAGCAGTACTTC. Its protein is CASSQDRLPAYEQYF.

The J gene is TRBJ2-2, the V gene TRBV19, with D maybe TRBD2 (6 bases). With 0 bases removed from V and 4 bases from J, the gap between germline ends came to 12 bases. This CDR3 has 16 amino acids. The V gene's germline CDR1 is LNHDA and CDR2 SQIVND (reference sequence). The CDR3 loop reads CASSIDAGRVTGELFF. CDR3 bases: TGTGCCAGTAGTATAGATGCGGGGCGGGTCACCGGGGAGCTGTTTTTT.

The rearrangement links TRBV27 to TRBJ2-2; perhaps TRBD2 as D (6 bases). The V end lost 10 bases, the J end lost 4 bases, and 19 bases lay between the germline ends. The germline gives CDR1 MNHEY, CDR2 SMNVEV (reference sequence). There are 15 residues in the CDR3. The CDR3 DNA follows: TGTGCCACCTCCCCGGAGGGAGTCCCCACCGGGGAGCTGTTTTTT. This translates into CATSPEGVPTGELFF.

The rearrangement links TRBV7-9 to TRBJ1-6; 8 bases align to TRBD1. CDR3 length: 17 residues. Germline V gives CDR1 SEHNR, CDR2 FQNEAQ (reference sequence). V dropped 4 bases and J dropped 11; count of bases not matched to a gene: 16. The CDR3 is CASSSSQWTGRDPPLHF. CDR3 in DNA: TGTGCCAGCAGCTCATCTCAGTGGACAGGGAGAGATCCACCCCTCCACTTT. Looking up the rest from reference TRBV7-9 and TRBJ1-6 gives the full variable domain: DTGVSQNPRHKITKRGQNVTFRCDPISEHNRLYWYRQTLGQGPEFLTYFQNEAQLEKSRLLSDRFSAERPKGSFSTLEIQRTEQGDSAMYLCASSSSQWTGRDPPLHFGNGTRLTVT.

V and J are TRBV5-4 and TRBJ2-3, with 9 bases matching TRBD1. The trim removed 1 base at V and 2 bases at J, leaving 8 bases unmatched. This CDR3 region has 17 residues. Per germline, CDR1 SGHNT and CDR2 YYREEE (reference sequence). The CDR3 DNA is TGTGCCAGCAGCTTGTTGATAGGGGACAGGGTCACAGATACGCAGTATTTT. It translates to CASSLLIGDRVTDTQYF.

The rearrangement uses TRBV6-1 and TRBJ1-2; D perhaps matches TRBD1 (5 bases). V was trimmed by 4 bases and J by 0 bases, leaving 15 bases between them. Germline lookup yields CDR1 MNHNS and CDR2 SASEGT. The CDR3 length is 16 residues. The CDR3 protein is CASSATGGLTNYGYTF. Here the CDR3 DNA reads TGTGCCAGCAGTGCGACCGGGGGTCTAACTAACTATGGCTACACCTTC.

The chain couples TRBV27 to TRBJ2-1; 13 bases fit TRBD2. From germline, CDR1 is MNHEY and CDR2 SMNVEV (reference sequence). After removal of 4 bases from V and 0 bases from J, the junction contained 6 bases not matched to a gene. CDR3 length: 18 residues. The CDR3 loop is CASSSGTSGVSSYNEQFF. The CDR3 DNA follows: TGTGCCAGCAGTTCTGGGACTAGCGGGGTGAGCTCCTACAATGAGCAGTTCTTC.

The chain employs TRBV5-4 and TRBJ2-7, with D possibly matching TRBD2 (6 bases). V lost 0 bases and J lost 3, with 16 bases in between. Germline assignment: CDR1 SGHNT and CDR2 YYREEE (reference sequence). The CDR3 is made up of 16 amino acids. The chain's CDR3 is CASSLVEGTPYYEQYF. The CDR3 DNA reads as TGTGCCAGCAGCTTGGTAGAGGGGACTCCGTACTACGAGCAGTACTTC.

V usage is TRBV20-1 and J usage is TRBJ2-5, with D tentatively TRBD2 (5 bases). Germline CDR1 is DFQATT and CDR2 is SNEGSKA (reference sequence). The CDR3 extends over 16 amino acids. V gave up 3 bases and J gave up 5 bases, with 22 bases separating them. CDR3 coding DNA: TGCAGTGCTAGTCCGGGGAGAGCGGCTCCGGGGGAGACCCAGTACTTC. Translation gives CSASPGRAAPGETQYF.

The chain recombines TRBV30 with TRBJ1-1, with D perhaps TRBD1 (6 bases). Trimming removed 2 bases from V and 0 bases from J, with 7 bases in between. Germline V gene sequence: CDR1 GTSNPN, CDR2 SVGIG (reference sequence). This CDR3 spans 13 amino acids. The CDR3: CAWSRTVNTEAFF. In DNA form, the CDR3 reads TGTGCCTGGAGTAGGACAGTGAACACTGAAGCTTTCTTT.

The chain carries TRBV5-1 and TRBJ2-7; D possibly corresponds to TRBD2 (6 bases). The CDR3 loop spans 16 amino acids. The germline V gene has CDR1 SGHRS and CDR2 YFSETQ. V lost 1 base, J lost 1 base, and 15 bases lay in between. The CDR3 nucleotides read TGCGCCAGCAGCTTGTATGTGGGAGGCACGTCCTACGAGCAGTACTTC. Protein product: CASSLYVGGTSYEQYF.

V and J are TRBV5-1 and TRBJ1-1, with TRBD1 as a possible D gene (5 bases). Germline V gene sequence: CDR1 SGHRS, CDR2 YFSETQ. CDR3 length equals 14 residues. Trimming stripped 4 bases from V and 1 base from J, with 11 bases between. This chain's CDR3 is CASSELTANTEAFF. The CDR3 DNA is TGCGCCAGCAGCGAATTGACAGCGAACACTGAAGCTTTCTTT.

DNA for the CDR3: TGTGCCACGTACCAGGGCACAGATACGCAGTATTTT. Translation: CATYQGTDTQYF. The chain employs TRBV6-5 and TRBJ2-3, with D hard to call. The CDR3 runs 12 residues. Germline CDR1 and CDR2: MNHEY and SVGAGI. Trimming left V 10 bases short and J 1 base short, with 9 bases between.

The CDR3 region has the DNA TGTGCCAGCAGACTGACTAGCGGGTTTGCCTACGAGCAGTACTTC. It specifies CASRLTSGFAYEQYF. The chain links TRBV28 to TRBJ2-7; 10 bases are shared with TRBD2. Unmatched junction bases numbered 7, after V lost 6 bases and J lost 2 bases. The CDR3 totals 15 residues. Germline loops: CDR1 MDHEN, CDR2 SYDVKM.

This clone has a single count. V and J are TRBV2 and TRBJ2-1; weak D call: TRBD2 (5 bases). The CDR3 is 16 amino acids. V was pared by 7 bases and J by 5 bases, with 21 bases between. CDR1 and CDR2 from the germline V gene are SNHLY and FYNNEI. The CDR3 sequence: CASKPTAGLRNNEQFF. The CDR3 DNA reads TGTGCCAGCAAACCCACCGCGGGTCTTAGAAACAATGAGCAGTTCTTC.

Concerning this clone: A read error is the likely source, as a far larger clone sits one nucleotide away. The chain is built from TRBV7-3 and TRBJ1-1; D gene uncertain. Germline CDR1 and CDR2: SGHTA and FQGTGA. CDR3 length: 13 residues. The V and J ends lost 2 bases and 0 bases respectively, with 4 bases between them. CDR3 protein: CASSLGMNTEAFF. The CDR3 region has the DNA TGTGCCAGCAGCTTAGGCATGAACACTGAAGCTTTCTTT.

The J gene is TRBJ1-1, the V gene TRBV6-6; 7 nucleotides line up with TRBD1. Germline V gene lookup returns CDR1 MNHNY and CDR2 SVGAGI (reference sequence). V was clipped by 4 bases and J by 2 bases; unmatched bases: 4. The CDR3 loop spans 14 amino acids. CDR3 in DNA: TGTGCCAGCAGTTGGGACAGAGTCAACACTGAAGCTTTCTTT. Encoded protein: CASSWDRVNTEAFF.

This clone was counted once. The CDR3 reads CASSEGGGGPETQYF. The CDR3, as DNA: TGTGCCAGCAGCGAAGGTGGAGGGGGCCCAGAGACCCAGTACTTC. The rearrangement uses TRBV9 and TRBJ2-5, with D possibly TRBD1 on 7 matching bases. Trimming cost V 3 bases and J 4 bases, with 16 bases left between them. CDR3 length: 15 residues. The V gene's germline CDR1 is SGDLS and CDR2 YYNGEE. The whole variable domain, remainder taken from reference TRBV9 and TRBJ2-5, is DSGVTQTPKHLITATGQRVTLRCSPRSGDLSVYWYQQSLDQGLQFLIQYYNGEERAKGNILERFSAQQFPDLHSELNLSSLELGDSALYFCASSEGGGGPETQYFGPGTRLLVL.

The V call is TRBV7-3, the J call TRBJ2-1; TRBD2 agrees at 7 bases. From germline, CDR1 is SGHTA and CDR2 FQGTGA. The CDR3 is 14 residues long. With V trimmed by 2 bases and J by 2 bases, 0 bases remained unmatched. CDR3 in amino acids: CASSLAGAYNEQFF. The CDR3, as DNA: TGTGCCAGCAGCTTAGCGGGAGCCTACAATGAGCAGTTCTTC.